This T cell receptor (beta chain) was recorded in a study of blood T cell repertoires in COVID-19. The germline CDR1 and CDR2 sequences are MNHEY and SMNVEV (reference sequence). There are 17 residues in the CDR3. After removal of 3 bases from V and 4 bases from J, the junction contained 12 bases not matched to a gene. Source study methods: Estimation of nucleated cell counts relied on the amplification of reference gene primers. Produced via immunoSEQ multiplex PCR; TCRdb's table is partial and in-frame only. For V, J and clone size, that table is used; D and trimming come from the DNA. The data show around 220,000 clones, approximately 79% seen once.

The V gene is TRBV27, the J gene TRBJ2-1, with TRBD2 matching 7 bases. Source material: peripheral blood. The receptor comes from a woman at least 80 years old with active or convalescent COVID-19. The CDR3 sequence: CASSFDGGTAGYNEQFF. For the CDR3, the DNA is TGTGCCAGCAGTTTTGATGGGGGAACAGCGGGGTACAATGAGCAGTTCTTC.